The 3 T cell receptor beta chains in this list originate from one sample, sequenced in a study of blood T cell repertoires in COVID-19. Produced via immunoSEQ multiplex PCR; TCRdb's table is partial and in-frame only. The data show 200,000 or so clones, 86% seen once. Material: PBMCs or T cells enriched from blood (not recorded which). Receptors originate from a woman aged 40 to 49 with acute COVID-19.

V gene TRBV2 combines with J gene TRBJ1-6; D gene uncertain. The germline V gene encodes CDR1 SNHLY and CDR2 FYNNEI. V lost 7 bases, J lost 8 bases, and 15 bases lay in between. This CDR3 has 14 amino acids. The CDR3 protein is CASTAALRDSPLHF. CDR3 in DNA: TGTGCCAGCACCGCGGCCCTGAGAGATTCACCCCTCCACTTT.

The chain couples TRBV19 to TRBJ2-1; D is possibly TRBD1 (6 bases). CDR3 length: 15 amino acids. Germline V lookup: CDR1 LNHDA, CDR2 SQIVND (reference sequence). Trimming pared 6 bases from V and 3 bases from J, leaving 15 bases between. The CDR3 is CASSRTRTVYNEQFF. CDR3 sequence (DNA): TGTGCCAGTAGCCGAACTCGGACAGTCTACAATGAGCAGTTCTTC.

The V call is TRBV9, the J call TRBJ2-1, with 12 bases fitting TRBD2. The CDR3 runs 18 residues. Trimming at V came to 0 bases and at J to 0 bases, leaving 4 bases not matched to a gene. Germline loops: CDR1 SGDLS, CDR2 YYNGEE. CDR3 protein: CASSVEASGGDSYNEQFF. The CDR3 region has the DNA TGTGCCAGCAGCGTAGAGGCTAGCGGGGGGGACTCCTACAATGAGCAGTTCTTC.